This entry describes one T cell receptor beta chain. Its specific antigen is unknown. Per-base quality was not reported, and no clone a single base away is much larger than it. The data belong to a study of blood T cells in healthy people across ages (dated by TCRdb to between 2015 and 2017). The study in broad terms: In model experiments, template switching captured roughly one uniquely barcoded TCR beta cDNA molecule for every two T cells. To track age-related changes in TCR beta repertoire diversity, the study relied on deep sequencing normalized with unique cDNA molecular identifiers. The donors were split into four age groups: young (average 16 years), middle-aged (39), aged (more than 55) and long-lived (about 74). The study analyzed two additional independent replicas of 1 million unique cDNA reads from the same blood draw for two donors, one aged 18 to 30 and one aged 80 or older. To avoid experimental bias, donors of different ages were spread randomly across the sequencing lanes. The investigation overall reported the following: Compared with the aged group, the long-lived group had more naive CD4+ T cells, fewer expanded clones and increased TCR diversity, suggesting age selection. Observed TCR beta diversity correlated strongly with the percentage of naive T cells measured by flow cytometry. Because donor CMV infection status was unknown, age-related changes in expanded clonotypes were potentially confounded. Conclusive comparison of naive and antigen-experienced compartments was prevented by the profiling of bulk unsorted PBMCs. Observed TCR beta diversity per million T cells fell roughly linearly with age, and a significant reduction was already apparent by age roughly 41. Estimates of total diversity based on one million sequenced T cells were considered lower bounds and underestimates.

Systemically healthy Caucasian individuals from Russia, some 36 in total and aged about 6 to 100 years, were included as donors. Each donor gave 9 to 10 milliliters of peripheral blood, collected into EDTA-treated Vacutainer tubes. PBMCs were isolated by Ficoll-Paque density-gradient centrifugation, with at least 6 million obtained per sample. Trizol reagent was used to extract total RNA from PBMCs, with at least 6 micrograms per sample. For every donor, flow cytometry on a PBMC aliquot measured the percentage of naive CD45RAhigh/CD27high T cells. The library was prepared using 5' RACE. Instrument used: Illumina HiSeq 2500. The second PCR ran for about 6 to 12 cycles and used a J-beta primer mix along with a sample-barcoded 5' primer. A unique molecular identifier was introduced onto each TCR beta cDNA molecule by a template-switch 5' adaptor carrying 12 random nucleotides. Each sample yielded at least 2.5 million CDR3-containing paired-end reads. First-strand cDNA synthesis was performed from all RNA using the Mint cDNA synthesis kit, with priming by a TRBC-specific oligonucleotide. Following uracil-DNA glycosylase treatment, a first 18-cycle PCR with universal primers M1SS and BC2_uni_R was performed on all cDNA. As for the original processing: Each sample was normalized by randomly selecting 1 million high-quality reads, each carrying a distinct molecular identifier. Instead of being binned into consensus sequences, reads with shared molecular identifiers were discarded. MiTCR, set to a Q25 quality threshold and the strictest error-elimination algorithm, was used for CDR3 identification, clonotype clustering and error correction. A nonparametric unseen species model using Euler transformation provided a lower-bound estimate of total TCR beta diversity. Through fastp at Q25 and MiXCR, TCRdb rebuilt clones from the public reads, retaining in-frame beta chains. For every CDR3 protein sequence, its rows merge into one entry that carries the most common genes and DNA. The authors' filters were not applied to this entry. The sample records more than 700,000 distinct CDR3 sequences, roughly 53% of which are singletons. The leading ten clones occupy about two fifths of the sample.

The CDR3 goes from the cysteine to the phenylalanine over 12 residues. The DNA shown is the 36-base CDR3, in frame from base 1. Based on the germline V gene (reference sequence), the CDR1 and CDR2 sequences are MNHNY and SVGAGI. Sequencing was carried out using blood. This TCR was recovered from a man aged 80 or over in good health. The V and J segments used are TRBV6-6 and TRBJ2-5; there is no confident call for the D gene. The DNA end favors TRBJ2-7, so the J call may be wrong. The nucleotide sequence is given as TGTGCCAGCAGCACCGTAACCTACGAGCAGTACTTC. Translated, it reads CASSTVTYEQYF.